Listed below are T cell receptor beta chains from one sample, sequenced in a study of T cells in Graves' hyperthyroidism and ophthalmopathy. MiXCR was run by TCRdb on the multiplex PCR reads, yielding one entry per CDR3 protein. The data show approximately 690,000 distinct CDR3 sequences, with about a fifth seen just once and around a third held by the top ten. The sample taken for sequencing was blood. The receptor set was obtained from a man between 25 and 39 years old with Graves' ophthalmopathy. The CDR3 runs from the conserved cysteine through the conserved F or W. The D gene is left open where the match is weak.

j_call v_call d_call cdr3_aa
TRBJ2-2 TRBV27 NA CASSRAYTGELFF
TRBJ1-3 TRBV20-1 NA CSAHIGSGNTIYF
TRBJ1-5 TRBV28 NA CASTKTGYQPQHF
TRBJ2-7 TRBV27 TRBD2 CASSRTSGNSYEQYF
TRBJ2-7 TRBV4-1 NA CASSQGPDEQYF
TRBJ2-7 TRBV6-5 TRBD2 CASSYGRAYEQYF
TRBJ2-7 TRBV25-1 NA CASSADRISYEQYF
TRBJ1-5 TRBV6-6 NA CASSSSRGWQPQHF
TRBJ2-1 TRBV14 TRBD2 CASSYLPGTSGRTYNEQFF
TRBJ1-5 TRBV7-6 NA CARLLGRTSNQPQHF
TRBJ1-5 TRBV12-3/TRBV12-4 NA CASSRQENQPQHF
TRBJ1-2 TRBV5-1 NA CASSLDYRADGYTF
TRBJ2-1 TRBV7-9 NA CASSNSRSPYNEQFF
TRBJ2-1 TRBV6-1 TRBD2 CASSSLAGGAYNEQFF
TRBJ2-1 TRBV14 NA CASSHAIPGRAPEQFF
TRBJ2-7 TRBV4-2 NA CASSHGGFSSYEQYF
TRBJ2-3 TRBV7-9 NA CASSYGTGPTDTQYF
TRBJ2-7 TRBV20-1 TRBD2 CSALSGTSGRNEQYF
TRBJ2-5 TRBV24-1 NA CATSDLDGPQETQYF
TRBJ1-6 TRBV6-1 TRBD1 CASARDRGHSPLHF
TRBJ1-1 TRBV9 NA CASSVSHMNTEAFF
TRBJ2-5 TRBV3-1 TRBD1 CASSQGGQGLVQETQYF
TRBJ1-6 TRBV7-2 NA CASSLGSSPLHF
TRBJ2-1 TRBV5-1 NA CASSLSYRSSYNEQFF
TRBJ2-7 TRBV7-2 NA CASSFLRRSQYF
TRBJ2-6 TRBV3-1 NA CASSRGVPANSGANVLTF
TRBJ2-3 TRBV15 NA CATSRDPLTADTQYF
TRBJ2-1 TRBV2 TRBD2 CASSQDRRLAGVHEQFF
TRBJ2-1 TRBV29-1 NA CSVTLYNEQFF
TRBJ2-7 TRBV20-1 TRBD2 CSAPLTSGTYEQYF
TRBJ1-5 TRBV6-1 TRBD1 CASIRDRASQPQHF
TRBJ1-1 TRBV2 NA CASSEGVGNLNTEAFF
TRBJ2-3 TRBV7-3 TRBD2 CASSMTSADTQYF
TRBJ2-1 TRBV6-2/TRBV6-3 TRBD2 CASSSGTSGSWGQFF
TRBJ2-5 TRBV29-1 TRBD2 CSERRLAGTRTQETQYF
TRBJ2-1 TRBV10-3 TRBD1 CAISVGQGFNEQFF
TRBJ2-7 TRBV7-9 TRBD1 CASSARTGKGAYEQYF
TRBJ2-2 TRBV2 NA CASSEGEDWLFF
TRBJ1-2 TRBV30 NA CAWSAGVRDGYTF
TRBJ2-5 TRBV7-2 NA CASSFPRSIQETQYF
TRBJ2-3 TRBV28 TRBD1 CASSTIDRADTQYF
TRBJ1-2 TRBV24-1 NA CATSEGLQSGYTF
TRBJ2-2 TRBV4-3 NA CASRDPLRAGELFF
TRBJ2-1 TRBV7-6 TRBD2 CASSLASGSPYNEQFF
TRBJ1-1 TRBV28 TRBD1 CASSPMRDRGTEAFF
TRBJ2-3 TRBV10-1 NA CASSESPLTDAQYF
TRBJ2-2 TRBV28 NA CASTLSGVRVTGELFF
TRBJ2-2 TRBV5-1 NA CASSLGGTANTGELFF
TRBJ2-3 TRBV5-1 TRBD2 CASSLVPAGGRSTDTQYF
TRBJ2-1 TRBV6-1 NA CASSGLLGGGSLHEQFF
TRBJ1-2 TRBV6-1 NA CASRGLFSNYGYTF
TRBJ2-7 TRBV6-1 TRBD1 CASSEGTGNYYEQYF